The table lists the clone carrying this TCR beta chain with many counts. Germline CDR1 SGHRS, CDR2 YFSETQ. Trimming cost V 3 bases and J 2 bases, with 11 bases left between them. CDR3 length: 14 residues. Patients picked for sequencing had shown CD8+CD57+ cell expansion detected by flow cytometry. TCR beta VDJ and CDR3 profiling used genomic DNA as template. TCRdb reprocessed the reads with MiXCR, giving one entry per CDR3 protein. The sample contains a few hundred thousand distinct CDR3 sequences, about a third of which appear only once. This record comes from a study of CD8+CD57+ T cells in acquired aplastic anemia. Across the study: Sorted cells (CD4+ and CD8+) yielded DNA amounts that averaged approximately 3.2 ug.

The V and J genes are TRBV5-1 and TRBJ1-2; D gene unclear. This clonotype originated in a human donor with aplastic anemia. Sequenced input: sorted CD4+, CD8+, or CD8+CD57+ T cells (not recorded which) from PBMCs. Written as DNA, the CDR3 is TGCGCCAGCAGCTCCGTCGGGGAAAACTATGGCTACACCTTC. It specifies CASSSVGENYGYTF.